A single sample is the source of the 13 T cell receptor beta chains below, sequenced in a study of cytomegalovirus exposure and HLA in healthy donors. Researchers ran the PCR with 60 Vbeta and 13 Jbeta primers. Sequenced by immunoSEQ multiplex PCR; TCRdb stores in-frame clones only, minus some. This table holds about 140,000 clones, roughly 88% found once. Sequencing was done on a sample of PBMCs. These receptors were taken from a woman aged 40-49 years in good health and CMV-seronegative.

The chain links TRBV28 to TRBJ2-7; 9 nucleotides line up with TRBD1. Germline-derived CDR1 and CDR2 are MDHEN and SYDVKM. This CDR3 spans 12 amino acids. The trim removed 5 bases at V and 4 bases at J, leaving 0 bases unmatched. The CDR3 loop reads CASSGQGYEQYF. The CDR3 coding sequence is TGTGCCAGCAGTGGACAGGGGTACGAGCAGTACTTC.

J is TRBJ2-1 and V is TRBV7-9, with 8 positions matching TRBD2. V was pared by 9 bases and J by 3 bases, with 7 bases of the junction left unmatched. The CDR3 sequence is 14 residues long. CDR1 SEHNR and CDR2 FQNEAQ come from the germline V gene (reference sequence). In nucleotides, the CDR3 is TGTGCCAGTGTGAGCGGGGGCCTCTACAATGAGCAGTTCTTC. Amino acids: CASVSGGLYNEQFF. Looking up the rest from reference TRBV7-9 and TRBJ2-1 gives the full variable domain: DTGVSQNPRHKITKRGQNVTFRCDPISEHNRLYWYRQTLGQGPEFLTYFQNEAQLEKSRLLSDRFSAERPKGSFSTLEIQRTEQGDSAMYLCASVSGGLYNEQFFGPGTRLTVL.

This clone was recorded once. The genes are TRBV4-1 and TRBJ2-2; D is perhaps TRBD1 (5 bases). This CDR3 contains 14 residues. Germline CDR1 reads MGHRA; CDR2 reads YSYEKL. V was pared by 8 bases and J by 0 bases, with 10 bases between. CDR3 sequence reads: CASGAATNTGELFF. In nucleotides, the CDR3 is TGCGCCAGCGGGGCCGCTACGAACACCGGGGAGCTGTTTTTT.

This chain connects TRBV10-1 to TRBJ2-2; 7 bases are a match to TRBD1. Germline CDR1 and CDR2: WNHNN and SYGVQD (reference sequence). The CDR3 has 14 residues. The V gene end was trimmed by 7 bases and the J gene end by 5 bases; junction bases not matched to a gene: 7. CDR3 amino acids: CASTGQGETGELFF. The CDR3 nucleotides are TGCGCCAGCACAGGCCAGGGGGAAACCGGGGAGCTGTTTTTT.

The chain combines TRBV10-3 with TRBJ2-5; D unresolved. The germline V and J ends were trimmed by 4 bases and 11 bases, with 11 bases remaining between them. Germline values: CDR1 ENHRY, CDR2 SYGVKD. The length of the CDR3 is 11 residues. The CDR3 sequence: CAISGSREQYF. In nucleotides, the CDR3 is TGTGCCATCAGTGGCTCACGAGAGCAGTACTTC.

The CDR3, as DNA: TGTGCCAGCACCATAGCGGATGGCTCCTACAATGAGCAGTTCTTC. Amino acid sequence: CASTIADGSYNEQFF. The V call is TRBV28, the J call TRBJ2-1, with TRBD2 as a possible D gene (6 bases). Germline V gives CDR1 MDHEN, CDR2 SYDVKM. Between the trimmed V and J ends, which lost 7 bases and 0 bases, there was a span of 13 bases. This CDR3 region has 15 residues.

CDR3 sequence: CASSPIAGKDAYEQYF. For the CDR3, the DNA is TGTGCCAGCAGCCCTATAGCGGGAAAGGACGCCTACGAGCAGTACTTC. V and J are TRBV11-2 and TRBJ2-7; 8 nucleotides line up with TRBD2. The CDR3 has 16 residues. V shed 5 bases, J shed 2 bases, and the junction held 11 bases outside the gene matches. CDR1 and CDR2 from the germline V gene are SGHAT and FQNNGV.

V is TRBV5-1 and J is TRBJ2-1, with a possible D match to TRBD1 (5 bases). The CDR3 contains 11 residues. CDR1 SGHRS and CDR2 YFSETQ come from the germline V gene. Trimming pared 5 bases from V and 8 bases from J, leaving 8 bases between. This CDR3 is CASRGQHEQFF. In DNA, the CDR3 is TGCGCCAGCAGGGGGCAGCATGAGCAGTTCTTC.

The chain couples TRBV10-3 to TRBJ1-2; 8 bases line up with TRBD1. Germline CDR1 and CDR2: ENHRY and SYGVKD. The CDR3 has 16 amino acids. Trimming took 6 bases from V and 4 from J; bases not matched to a gene: 13. Here the CDR3 reads CAISREWTGSTYGYTF. For the CDR3, the DNA is TGTGCCATCAGCCGGGAGTGGACAGGGTCTACCTATGGCTACACCTTC.

The gene calls are TRBV2 and TRBJ2-3, with a tentative D call TRBD1 (5 bases). Trimming cost V 5 bases and J 5 bases, with 20 bases left between them. CDR1 and CDR2 (germline): SNHLY, FYNNEI. This CDR3 is 16 amino acids long. CDR3 residues: CASSPASGPRKDTQYF. The CDR3 DNA is TGTGCCAGCAGTCCCGCCTCAGGGCCTAGGAAAGATACGCAGTATTTT.

This clone has only one observation. The chain uses TRBV5-8 and TRBJ2-7, with D perhaps matching TRBD1 (5 bases). In germline, CDR1 is SGHTS, CDR2 YDEGEE. The CDR3 runs 15 residues. V lost 2 bases, J lost 2 bases, and 14 bases lay in between. The CDR3 is CASSFNPTVTYEQYF. DNA for the CDR3: TGTGCCAGCAGCTTCAATCCGACAGTTACCTACGAGCAGTACTTC.

The chain is built from TRBV5-1 and TRBJ2-1; a possible D gene is TRBD1 (5 bases). The germline V gene encodes CDR1 SGHRS and CDR2 YFSETQ. This CDR3 comprises 14 residues. Deletions cut 6 bases from V and 4 bases from J, with 14 bases between. CDR3: CASNPGSFYNEQFF. CDR3 nucleotide sequence: TGCGCCAGCAACCCAGGGTCATTTTACAATGAGCAGTTCTTC.

The chain joins TRBV7-9 to TRBJ2-6; D not resolved. This CDR3 is 18 amino acids long. Deletions cut 1 base from V and 1 base from J, with 14 bases between. In germline, CDR1 is SEHNR, CDR2 FQNEAQ (reference sequence). The CDR3 protein is CASSLVNFGGSGANVLTF. The CDR3, as DNA: TGTGCCAGCAGCTTAGTTAACTTTGGCGGATCTGGGGCCAACGTCCTGACTTTC.